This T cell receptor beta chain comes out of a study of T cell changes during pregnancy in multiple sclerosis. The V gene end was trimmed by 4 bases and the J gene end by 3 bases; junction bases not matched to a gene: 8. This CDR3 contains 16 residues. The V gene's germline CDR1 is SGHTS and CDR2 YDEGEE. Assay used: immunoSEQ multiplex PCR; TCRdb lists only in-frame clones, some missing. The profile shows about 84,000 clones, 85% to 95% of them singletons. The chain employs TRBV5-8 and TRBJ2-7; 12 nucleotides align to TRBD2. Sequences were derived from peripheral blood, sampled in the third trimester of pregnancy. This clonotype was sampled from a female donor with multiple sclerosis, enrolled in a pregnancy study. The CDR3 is CASSLSLAGGGYEQYF. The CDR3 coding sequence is TGTGCCAGCAGCCTGTCACTAGCGGGGGGAGGCTACGAGCAGTACTTC.